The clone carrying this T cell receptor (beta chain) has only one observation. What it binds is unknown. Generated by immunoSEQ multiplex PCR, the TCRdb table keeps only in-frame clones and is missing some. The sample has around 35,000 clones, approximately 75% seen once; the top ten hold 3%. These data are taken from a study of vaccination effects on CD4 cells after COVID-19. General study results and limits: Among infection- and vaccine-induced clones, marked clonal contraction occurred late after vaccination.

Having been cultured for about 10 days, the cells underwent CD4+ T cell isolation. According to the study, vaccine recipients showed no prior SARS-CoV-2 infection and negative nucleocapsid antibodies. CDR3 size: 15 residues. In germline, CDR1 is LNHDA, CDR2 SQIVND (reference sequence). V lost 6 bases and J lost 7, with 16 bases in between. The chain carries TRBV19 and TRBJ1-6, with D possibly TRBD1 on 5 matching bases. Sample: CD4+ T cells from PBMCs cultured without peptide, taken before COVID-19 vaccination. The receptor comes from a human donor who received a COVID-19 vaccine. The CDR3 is CASSPGAHSNSPLHF. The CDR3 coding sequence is TGTGCCAGTAGCCCCGGGGCTCACAGCAATTCACCCCTCCACTTT.